This T cell receptor (beta chain) was recovered during a study of blood T cells in healthy people across ages. The V end lost 3 bases, the J end lost 5 bases, and 14 bases lay between the germline ends. This CDR3 spans 15 amino acids. Germline CDR1 is LGHNA and CDR2 is YSLEER. The authors ran a second PCR of 7 to 11 cycles using a sample-barcoded 5' primer and a J-beta primer mix. TCRdb recomputed calls from the 5' RACE reads with MiXCR, one row per CDR3 protein. The profile covers hundreds of thousands of distinct CDR3 sequences, with about half appearing a single time and about a third taken by the ten largest.

The material sequenced was blood. This TCR was sampled from a woman aged 55-70 years in good health. This rearrangement joins TRBV4-3 to TRBJ2-1; D is perhaps TRBD1 (6 bases). The CDR3 protein is CASSQRTGTNNEQFF. The CDR3 DNA reads TGCGCCAGCAGCCAGAGGACCGGGACAAACAATGAGCAGTTCTTC.